This T cell receptor beta chain was identified during a study of blood T cell repertoires in COVID-19. Study overall: Samples representing acute and convalescent COVID-19 were sourced from the United States, Italy and Spain. PBMCs, B-cell-depleted T cells, or T cells were the source of the cDNA or gDNA that made up the material.

The age range of participants was about 18 to 90 years, with residence in approximately 25 US areas. The CDR3 has 16 residues. CDR1 is SGHRS and CDR2 is YFSETQ in the germline V gene. J lost 8 bases, V lost 4 bases, and 12 bases had no gene match. This table comes from immunoSEQ multiplex PCR, and its TCRdb copy is limited to in-frame clones, with some not included. The sample has about 170,000 clones, over 80% seen once; the top ten hold around 4.8%. The J gene is TRBJ2-1, the V gene TRBV5-1; 10 bases map to TRBD2. The source is a woman between 45 and 60 years old who had recovered from COVID-19. Sequencing used PBMCs or T cells enriched from blood (not recorded which). DNA of the CDR3: TGCGCCAGCAGCCTACGGCCTGCTAGCGGGGGTCATGAGCAGTTCTTC. It codes for CASSLRPASGGHEQFF.